Given below is one TCR beta chain in context. The target antigen is unknown. Gene names follow the mouse nomenclature. The read is 1 residue too short to cover the CDR3 end, so that end is filled in from the germline J gene. The sample is drawn from a study of tissue T cells after allogeneic stem cell transplantation. Study-wide results and caveats: This small cohort was clinically heterogeneous, and sampling depth was a limitation. TCR repertoires tracked anatomic similarity, regardless of disease or transplant status. Some tissue clones might be persisting host cells; their alloreactivity or antigen specificity was not determined.

Time point: mouse harvest day 14 after allogeneic transplant. The graft held 10^6 splenic CD5+ T cells and 10^7 T-cell-depleted bone marrow cells. There are 14 residues in the CDR3. The V gene lost 0 bases and the J gene lost 1 base, with 8 bases spanning the gap. Germline values: CDR1 GFQATS, CDR2 STVNSAI. Generated by immunoSEQ multiplex PCR, the TCRdb table keeps only in-frame clones and is missing some. The sample records under 9,000 clones, approximately 34% being singletons. The sequenced sample consisted of skin. The V gene is TRBV20, the J gene TRBJ2-3; possibly TRBD1 or TRBD2 for D (6 bases each). This TCR came from a female BALB/c mouse given C57BL/6 T cells with graft-versus-host disease after an allogeneic hematopoietic cell transplant. CDR3 DNA, as far as it was read: TGTGGTGCTAGGGAATGGGGGCGTGCAGAAACGCTGTAT. Its translation: CGAREWGRAETLY. The whole CDR3 sequence is CGAREWGRAETLYF.